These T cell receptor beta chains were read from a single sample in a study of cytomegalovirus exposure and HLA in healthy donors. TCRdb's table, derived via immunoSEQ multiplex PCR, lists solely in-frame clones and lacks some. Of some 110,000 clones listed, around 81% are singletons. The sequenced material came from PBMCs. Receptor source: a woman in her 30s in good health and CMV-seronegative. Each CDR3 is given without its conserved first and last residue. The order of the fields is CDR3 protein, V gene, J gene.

cdr3_aa: ASSAKTGTTDTQY
v_call: TRBV18
j_call: TRBJ2-3

cdr3_aa: ASSLIGVNEQY
v_call: TRBV28
j_call: TRBJ2-7

cdr3_aa: ASSLLGRGQETQY
v_call: TRBV5-6
j_call: TRBJ2-5

cdr3_aa: ASSPRTGAVGETQY
v_call: TRBV7-2
j_call: TRBJ2-5

cdr3_aa: ASSYSRRRNSPLH
v_call: TRBV6-5
j_call: TRBJ1-6

cdr3_aa: ASSQEIRELAYEQY
v_call: TRBV4-3
j_call: .

cdr3_aa: ASSTTGGGNTEAF
v_call: TRBV19
j_call: TRBJ1-1

cdr3_aa: ASSVPVGGSWSNTGELF
v_call: TRBV28
j_call: TRBJ2-2

cdr3_aa: ASSFGQSSGANVLT
v_call: TRBV11-2
j_call: TRBJ2-6

cdr3_aa: ASSPGQGSQPQH
v_call: TRBV28
j_call: TRBJ1-5

cdr3_aa: ASSEEASYGYT
v_call: TRBV2
j_call: TRBJ1-2

cdr3_aa: ASSQFTSFGTDTQY
v_call: TRBV19
j_call: TRBJ2-3

cdr3_aa: ASRVLPRDIQY
v_call: TRBV2
j_call: TRBJ2-4

cdr3_aa: ASSQGIAGFDEQY
v_call: TRBV14
j_call: TRBJ2-7

cdr3_aa: ASAQGPYGYT
v_call: TRBV19
j_call: TRBJ1-2

cdr3_aa: SAPKRGEQY
v_call: TRBV20-1
j_call: TRBJ2-7

cdr3_aa: ASSFLAGVRDEQY
v_call: TRBV7-9
j_call: .